This T cell receptor beta chain was sequenced in a study of breast tumors, draining lymph nodes, adjacent tissues. Breast cancer patients provided tissue from their axillary draining lymph nodes. As regards this clonotype: The antigen is undetermined. This may stem from a read error, because a much larger clone lies one nucleotide away.

Study outcomes and limitations: Compared with lymph nodes, tumors were less diverse; compared with nontumor tissue, more. Compared with basal-like, luminal-like tumors shared significantly more repertoire with nontumor tissue.

Trimming cost V 0 bases and J 7 bases; bases outside gene matches: 10. CDR1 is LGHDT and CDR2 is YNNKEL in the germline V gene (reference sequence). The CDR3 consists of 17 residues. MiXCR, applied by TCRdb to the multiplex PCR reads, yields one record per CDR3 protein. The data hold some 140,000 distinct CDR3 sequences, with 21% observed a single time. Sequencing was carried out using axillary lymph node tissue. The J gene is TRBJ1-4, the V gene TRBV3-1, with 8 positions matching TRBD1. This clonotype was obtained from a female donor with breast cancer. Some clones in this sample may be carry-over from other donors' samples. The CDR3 bases are TGTGCCAGCAGCCAAGACGGCAGGGGGCTAGGTAGTGAAAAACTGTTTTTT. Amino acids: CASSQDGRGLGSEKLFF.